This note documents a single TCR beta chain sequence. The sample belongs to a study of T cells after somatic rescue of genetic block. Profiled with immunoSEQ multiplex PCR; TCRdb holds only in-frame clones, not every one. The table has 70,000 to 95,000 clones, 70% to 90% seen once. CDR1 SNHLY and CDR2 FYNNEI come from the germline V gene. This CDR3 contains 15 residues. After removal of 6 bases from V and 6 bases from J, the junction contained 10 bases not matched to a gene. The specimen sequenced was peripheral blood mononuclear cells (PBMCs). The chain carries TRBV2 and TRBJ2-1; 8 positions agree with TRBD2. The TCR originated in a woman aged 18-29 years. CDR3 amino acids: CASSALAGAGNEQFF. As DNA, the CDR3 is TGTGCCAGCAGCGCCCTAGCGGGCGCCGGCAATGAGCAGTTCTTC. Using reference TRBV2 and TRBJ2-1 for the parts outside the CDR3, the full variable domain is EPEVTQTPSHQVTQMGQEVILRCVPISNHLYFYWYRQILGQKVEFLVSFYNNEISEKSEIFDDQFSVERPDGSNFTLKIRSTKLEDSAMYFCASSALAGAGNEQFFGPGTRLTVL.